The clone carrying this T cell receptor beta chain was recorded a few times. Its specificity is unknown. The data were obtained in a study of T cell repertoires in cytomegalovirus infection. The CDR3 loop spans 18 amino acids. In germline, CDR1 is MGHRA, CDR2 YSYEKL. V shed 0 bases, J shed 5 bases, and the junction held 14 bases outside the gene matches. TCRdb used MiXCR to reprocess the reads, holding one entry per CDR3 protein. This table holds about 340,000 distinct CDR3 sequences, about 29% found once. The source material was cultured PBMCs, sampled from culture after CMV antigen stimulation. The receptor was isolated from a human donor in good health (CMV status not recorded). Some clones in this sample may be carry-over from other donors' samples. V is TRBV4-1 and J is TRBJ2-5; 8 nucleotides agree with TRBD2. DNA of the CDR3: TGCGCCAGCAGCCAAGATGGGGGTAGCGGGATCTTACAGGAGACCCAGTACTTC. Amino acids: CASSQDGGSGILQETQYF.